Shown below are 22 T cell receptor beta chains from a single sample sequenced in a study of blood T cell repertoires in COVID-19. Clones were read by immunoSEQ multiplex PCR, and TCRdb kept only the in-frame ones, dropping some. The sample holds some 95,000 clones, approximately 86% seen once. Sequenced sample: peripheral blood. The receptors were gathered from an elderly man with active or convalescent COVID-19.

This clone has just one count. This rearrangement joins TRBV28 to TRBJ1-1; D is undetermined. This CDR3 is built from 16 residues. V lost 8 bases and J lost 0, with 19 bases in between. Germline-derived CDR1 and CDR2 are MDHEN and SYDVKM. Written as DNA, the CDR3 is TGTGCCAGCGGGCCTGTGGACTTCTCCTTGAACACTGAAGCTTTCTTT. Translating gives CASGPVDFSLNTEAFF.

This clone was observed a few times. The rearrangement joins TRBV4-2 to TRBJ2-3; 10 bases agree with TRBD2. From germline, CDR1 is LGHNA and CDR2 YNFKEQ. With 2 bases clipped from V and 0 bases from J, the junction kept 2 bases outside the gene matches. This CDR3 region has 16 residues. This CDR3 reads CASSQTAGGSTDTQYF. CDR3 coding DNA: TGTGCCAGCAGCCAAACAGCGGGAGGGAGCACAGATACGCAGTATTTT.

The chain carries TRBV4-2 and TRBJ2-1; unclear D gene. Trimming left V 1 base short and J 3 bases short, with 4 bases between. CDR1 is LGHNA, CDR2 YNFKEQ, per germline. This CDR3 spans 13 amino acids. The CDR3 sequence is CASSQGDYNEQFF. The CDR3 nucleotides read TGTGCCAGCAGCCAAGGCGACTACAATGAGCAGTTCTTC.

This sequence joins TRBV28 and TRBJ2-1; perhaps TRBD1 as D (6 bases). The CDR3 runs 14 residues. Trimming removed 2 bases at V and 1 base at J, with 6 bases between. Germline V CDR1 and CDR2: MDHEN, SYDVKM. In DNA form, the CDR3 reads TGTGCCAGCAGTTTACAGGGGTCCTACAATGAGCAGTTCTTC. Its translation: CASSLQGSYNEQFF.

The genes are TRBV29-1 and TRBJ2-1, with a weak D call TRBD1 (5 bases). Germline V gives CDR1 SQVTM, CDR2 ANQGSEA. The germline V and J ends were trimmed by 7 bases and 6 bases, with 25 bases remaining between them. The CDR3 has 16 residues. CDR3 amino acids: CSAPPAWARASNEQFF. For the CDR3, the DNA is TGCAGCGCCCCCCCGGCATGGGCCAGGGCGTCCAATGAGCAGTTCTTC.

The chain couples TRBV6-2 or TRBV6-3 to TRBJ2-7, with D unresolved. In germline, CDR1 is MNHEY, CDR2 SVGEGT. Trimming cost V 3 bases and J 9 bases, with 18 bases left between them. This CDR3 has 14 residues. Written as DNA, the CDR3 is TGTGCCAGCAGTTATTTGCCAGGAACTGGTGGGCAGTACTTC. Translated: CASSYLPGTGGQYF.

The chain combines TRBV6-1 with TRBJ2-1, with 10 bases that match TRBD1. This CDR3 is built from 15 residues. CDR1 and CDR2 (germline): MNHNS, SASEGT. J lost 8 bases, V lost 3 bases, and 7 bases had no gene match. This CDR3 is CASSDPGQGRYEQFF. CDR3 bases: TGTGCCAGCAGTGATCCGGGACAGGGGAGGTATGAGCAGTTCTTC.

In its sample, this clone was seen once. The rearrangement links TRBV2 to TRBJ1-3, with D maybe TRBD1 (5 bases). Germline V gene lookup returns CDR1 SNHLY and CDR2 FYNNEI. The CDR3 is 14 amino acids. Trimming pared 3 bases from V and 4 bases from J, leaving 10 bases between. The CDR3, as DNA: TGTGCCAGCAGTGAGAGTAGGGGAGGAAACACCATATATTTT. Encoded protein: CASSESRGGNTIYF. The complete variable domain, with remaining parts taken from reference TRBV2 and TRBJ1-3, reads EPEVTQTPSHQVTQMGQEVILRCVPISNHLYFYWYRQILGQKVEFLVSFYNNEISEKSEIFDDQFSVERPDGSNFTLKIRSTKLEDSAMYFCASSESRGGNTIYFGEGSWLTVV.

V and J are TRBV4-3 and TRBJ2-1; D might be TRBD1 (5 bases). Germline V gene sequence: CDR1 LGHNA, CDR2 YSLEER. The germline V and J ends were trimmed by 3 bases and 8 bases, with 11 bases remaining between them. CDR3 length equals 13 residues. The CDR3 reads CASSHVRVDEQFF. CDR3 DNA: TGCGCCAGCAGCCACGTCAGGGTGGATGAGCAGTTCTTC.

The chain carries TRBV6-4 and TRBJ2-1; 12 bases are a match to TRBD2. V lost 6 bases and J lost 0; bases outside the gene matches: 3. Germline values: CDR1 MRHNA, CDR2 SNTAGT. The CDR3 sequence is 16 residues long. The CDR3 region is CASRRLAGDSYNEQFF. The DNA for the CDR3 is TGTGCCAGCAGAAGACTAGCGGGAGACTCCTACAATGAGCAGTTCTTC.

This clone was seen more than once but under ten times. The gene calls are TRBV5-1 and TRBJ1-1; 12 bases line up with TRBD1. CDR1 and CDR2 (germline): SGHRS, YFSETQ. V was pared by 0 bases and J by 3 bases, with 6 bases of the junction left unmatched. The CDR3 loop spans 17 amino acids. The CDR3 region is CASSLVGTGGRYTEAFF. In nucleotides, the CDR3 is TGCGCCAGCAGCTTGGTAGGGACAGGGGGCCGTTACACTGAAGCTTTCTTT.

The chain joins TRBV28 to TRBJ1-5; 7 bases align to TRBD1. V lost 6 bases and J lost 8; bases outside the gene matches: 16. The CDR3 is made up of 16 amino acids. Germline CDR1 MDHEN, CDR2 SYDVKM. The CDR3 is CASRPRQGVVVKPQHF. CDR3 bases: TGTGCCAGCAGACCGAGACAGGGAGTAGTGGTAAAGCCCCAGCATTTT.

V gene TRBV2 combines with J gene TRBJ1-3; D remains unclear. Germline V gene sequence: CDR1 SNHLY, CDR2 FYNNEI. V was trimmed by 7 bases and J by 4 bases, leaving 11 bases between them. There are 13 residues in the CDR3. The CDR3 nucleotides read TGTGCCAGCATAGAGAAGATCGGAAACACCATATATTTT. Protein sequence: CASIEKIGNTIYF.

There are a few counts of this clone. The chain combines TRBV28 with TRBJ2-7; 9 bases match TRBD1. The germline CDR1 and CDR2 sequences are MDHEN and SYDVKM. The V and J ends lost 6 bases and 6 bases, in that order; junction bases with no gene match: 9. The CDR3 runs 14 residues. CDR3 nucleotides: TGTGCCAGCAGGAGACAGGGGGGCCTTTTCGAGCAGTACTTC. Its protein is CASRRQGGLFEQYF.

V gene TRBV10-3 combines with J gene TRBJ2-3; the D gene is possibly TRBD1 (6 bases). The CDR3 runs to 12 residues. Germline V lookup: CDR1 ENHRY, CDR2 SYGVKD. Trimming pared 6 bases from V and 4 bases from J, leaving 8 bases between. The CDR3 reads CAIRTGPDTQYF. DNA for the CDR3: TGTGCCATCAGGACAGGCCCAGATACGCAGTATTTT.

This rearrangement joins TRBV18 to TRBJ2-1, with TRBD2 matching 7 bases. V gave up 2 bases and J gave up 4 bases; unmatched junction bases: 5. The V gene's germline CDR1 is KGHSH and CDR2 LQKENI. The CDR3 contains 15 residues. The CDR3 protein is CASSPTRERYNEQFF. CDR3 coding DNA: TGTGCCAGCTCACCAACGCGGGAGCGGTACAATGAGCAGTTCTTC.

V and J are TRBV14 and TRBJ2-1; 9 bases line up with TRBD2. The CDR3 has 13 residues. The V gene's germline CDR1 is SGHDN and CDR2 FVKESK. The V segment lost 2 bases and the J segment 10 bases; nucleotides outside the gene matches: 3. The CDR3 region is CASSQFAGGEQFF. DNA of the CDR3: TGTGCCAGCAGCCAATTCGCGGGAGGGGAGCAGTTCTTC.

V usage is TRBV27 and J usage is TRBJ2-1; D might be TRBD2 (5 bases). V lost 4 bases and J lost 2, with 12 bases in between. Germline loops: CDR1 MNHEY, CDR2 SMNVEV (reference sequence). CDR3 size: 15 residues. The CDR3 reads CASSSVGVPYNEQFF. For the CDR3, the DNA is TGTGCCAGCAGTTCGGTGGGAGTGCCCTACAATGAGCAGTTCTTC.

The chain carries TRBV3-1 (or the pseudogene TRBV3-2) and TRBJ1-4, with D possibly matching TRBD1 (5 bases). The CDR3 covers 15 residues. The germline V gene has CDR1 LGHDT and CDR2 YNNKEL (reference sequence). The V end was cut by 4 bases, the J end by 5 bases, with 14 bases between. The CDR3 sequence: CASSPSGTANEKLFF. The CDR3 bases are TGTGCCAGCAGCCCGTCCGGGACTGCGAATGAAAAACTGTTTTTT.

This chain links TRBV12-3 or TRBV12-4 with TRBJ2-2; TRBD1 aligns across 8 bases. Trimming took 5 bases from V and 6 from J; bases not matched to a gene: 2. There are 13 residues in the CDR3. Here the CDR3 DNA reads TGTGCCAGCAGTCTCAGGGGGCCCGGGGAGCTGTTTTTT. This encodes CASSLRGPGELFF.

This clone was counted once. As DNA, the CDR3 is TGTGCCAGCATACGTGGGAGAAGTTCACCCCTCCACTTT. Translating gives CASIRGRSSPLHF. The chain is built from TRBV2 and TRBJ1-6; unclear D gene. V was clipped by 7 bases and J by 9 bases, with 13 bases between them. The CDR3 has 13 amino acids. Looked up from germline, CDR1 is SNHLY and CDR2 is FYNNEI.

V and J are TRBV2 and TRBJ1-2; tentatively, D is TRBD1 (5 bases). Germline V CDR1 and CDR2: SNHLY, FYNNEI. V gave up 3 bases and J gave up 10 bases, with 15 bases separating them. The length of the CDR3 is 13 residues. The CDR3 loop reads CASSEGGLRDYTF. CDR3 in DNA: TGTGCCAGCAGTGAGGGGGGACTGAGAGACTACACCTTC. Full variable domain (rest looked up from reference TRBV2 and TRBJ1-2): EPEVTQTPSHQVTQMGQEVILRCVPISNHLYFYWYRQILGQKVEFLVSFYNNEISEKSEIFDDQFSVERPDGSNFTLKIRSTKLEDSAMYFCASSEGGLRDYTFGSGTRLTVV.